What follows are 15 T cell receptor beta chains derived from one specimen sequenced in a study of preoperative IRX-2 immunotherapy in early breast cancer. Stated treatment: preoperative locoregional IRX-2 cytokine immunotherapy. Data came from immunoSEQ multiplex PCR; TCRdb stores just in-frame clones and leaves some out. This sample has approximately 26,000 clones, with roughly 80% found just once. This sample comprised lymph node tissue, obtained after IRX-2 immunotherapy. The receptors stem from a human donor with breast cancer.

This chain links TRBV15 with TRBJ2-3; 8 bases align to TRBD2. The CDR3 sequence is 15 residues long. Per the germline V gene, CDR1 is LNHNV and CDR2 is YYDKDF (reference sequence). V lost 4 bases and J lost 0; bases outside the gene matches: 3. This CDR3 reads CATSNGLASTDTQYF. The CDR3 coding sequence is TGTGCCACCAGCAACGGACTAGCCAGCACAGATACGCAGTATTTT.

The chain employs TRBV22-1 and TRBJ2-3; TRBD1 is the table's D call, not checked against the DNA. TRBV22-1 is designated a pseudogene. The length of the CDR3 is 16 residues. CDR3: CASSPDPTGSTDTQYF. CDR3 in DNA: TGTGCCAGCAGTCCAGACCCTACAGGCAGCACAGATACGCAGTATTTT.

The chain couples TRBV7-2 to TRBJ1-5; a weak D match, TRBD1 (6 bases). This CDR3 comprises 14 residues. Germline lookup yields CDR1 SGHTA and CDR2 FQGNSA. Trimming stripped 8 bases from V and 2 bases from J, with 13 bases between. The CDR3: CASDAGVRNQPQHF. The DNA of the CDR3 is TGTGCCAGCGATGCAGGGGTACGCAATCAGCCCCAGCATTTT.

This CDR3 reads CASTISGTGGIGYTF. The CDR3 region has the DNA TGTGCCAGCACCATTAGCGGGACAGGGGGGATTGGCTACACCTTC. This rearrangement joins TRBV11-3 to TRBJ1-2; 11 nucleotides align to TRBD1. CDR1 and CDR2 from the germline V gene are SGHNT and YENEEA. J gave up 7 bases and V 7 bases, and 11 bases lay outside the gene matches. This CDR3 has 15 residues.

The chain joins TRBV28 to TRBJ2-4, with D perhaps matching TRBD1 (6 bases). The CDR3 has 16 residues. V was clipped by 5 bases and J by 1 base, with 15 bases between them. Germline CDR1 MDHEN, CDR2 SYDVKM. CDR3 nucleotides: TGTGCCAGCAGTCCGGACAGATCGTTGGCCAAAAACATTCAGTACTTC. It translates to CASSPDRSLAKNIQYF.

V usage is TRBV7-8 and J usage is TRBJ2-2; no firm D call. The CDR3 spans 13 residues. Germline V gives CDR1 SGHVS, CDR2 FQNEAQ. Trimming took off 5 bases at V and 13 bases at J, with 17 bases between the two ends. CDR3 sequence (DNA): TGTGCCAGCAGCCTATATGGTCCGGTGTGGCTGTTTTTT. This codes for CASSLYGPVWLFF.

V usage is TRBV28 and J usage is TRBJ2-2; the D is unclear. The V end lost 2 bases, the J end lost 5 bases, and 6 bases lay between the germline ends. CDR3 length: 13 residues. Per the germline V gene, CDR1 is MDHEN and CDR2 is SYDVKM. CDR3 in DNA: TGTGCCAGCAGTTTACGGCGGACCGGGGAGCTGTTTTTT. It codes for CASSLRRTGELFF.

The chain joins TRBV6-8 to TRBJ1-4; 10 bases fit TRBD1. Germline V gene sequence: CDR1 MNHGY, CDR2 SAAAGT. The CDR3 sequence is 16 residues long. V was pared by 6 bases and J by 6 bases, with 10 bases of the junction left unmatched. The CDR3 DNA sequence: TGTGCCAGCAGAATCACCACCGGGACAGGGGATGAAAAACTGTTTTTT. Translation gives CASRITTGTGDEKLFF.

V usage is TRBV29-1 and J usage is TRBJ2-1; 9 positions agree with TRBD2. V was clipped by 4 bases and J by 5 bases; unmatched bases: 3. The length of the CDR3 is 13 residues. Per germline, CDR1 SQVTM and CDR2 ANQGSEA. Written as DNA, the CDR3 is TGCAGCGTTGGAGCGGGAGGTGACAATGAGCAGTTCTTC. It specifies CSVGAGGDNEQFF.

This sequence joins TRBV7-8 and TRBJ2-7, with 7 bases aligning to TRBD1. CDR3 length equals 14 residues. V was pared by 5 bases and J by 0 bases, with 4 bases of the junction left unmatched. Looked up from germline, CDR1 is SGHVS and CDR2 is FQNEAQ. CDR3 bases: TGTGCCAGCAGCCCGACAGGGTTCTCCTACGAGCAGTACTTC. This translates into CASSPTGFSYEQYF.

The rearrangement joins TRBV7-5 to TRBJ2-2; TRBD2 reflects the table's D call only, with no check against the DNA. TRBV7-5 is annotated as a pseudogene. This CDR3 comprises 16 residues. The CDR3 loop reads CASSGSGRANTGELFF. CDR3 nucleotides: TGTGCCAGCAGCGGTAGCGGGAGGGCAAACACCGGGGAGCTGTTTTTT.

The V gene is TRBV14, the J gene TRBJ2-4, with 10 bases aligning to TRBD1. V shed 1 base, J shed 6 bases, and the junction held 3 bases outside the gene matches. The CDR3 totals 15 residues. Germline lookup yields CDR1 SGHDN and CDR2 FVKESK. This chain's CDR3 is CASSQGQGAGNIQYF. The DNA for the CDR3 is TGTGCCAGCAGCCAAGGACAGGGGGCTGGAAACATTCAGTACTTC.

This chain joins TRBV7-1 and TRBJ1-2, with D possibly TRBD1 on 6 matching bases. TRBV7-1 is given ORF status, its function remaining uncertain. This CDR3 has 15 amino acids. The V end lost 4 bases, the J end lost 4 bases, and 16 bases lay between the germline ends. Here the CDR3 DNA reads TGTGCCAGCAGCTTGGGGGCTACCTCCTTCTATGGCTACACCTTC. Protein: CASSLGATSFYGYTF.

The chain joins TRBV5-1 to TRBJ2-7; TRBD1 matches at 7 bases. The CDR3 extends over 16 amino acids. Germline V gene sequence: CDR1 SGHRS, CDR2 YFSETQ. J lost 3 bases, V lost 4 bases, and 13 bases had no gene match. The CDR3 sequence is CASSPGGTGAYYEQYF. CDR3 DNA: TGCGCCAGCAGCCCTGGCGGCACAGGGGCATACTACGAGCAGTACTTC.

This clone is medium-sized within its sample. The V gene is TRBV11-3, the J gene TRBJ1-2, with no clear D. V was pared by 4 bases and J by 1 base, with 10 bases between. CDR3 length: 14 residues. Germline values: CDR1 SGHNT, CDR2 YENEEA. The CDR3 nucleotides are TGTGCCAGCAGCTCTCAAGCCGGTAACTATGGCTACACCTTC. Amino acid sequence: CASSSQAGNYGYTF.